The rows below give T cell receptor beta chains drawn from one sample of a study of shared clonotypes between healthy human individuals. Generated by immunoSEQ multiplex PCR, the TCRdb table keeps only in-frame clones and is missing some. Of 2 million to 2.5 million clones in the sample, around 95% are singletons; the top ten hold 0.1% to 0.15%. Material for sequencing was naive CD4+ T cells sorted from blood. These receptors came from a man between 18 and 35 years old in good health. CDR3s include the opening cysteine and the closing phenylalanine or tryptophan. The D gene is left open where the match is weak. Size tells how often a clone was seen (once, few, many) or the class of an expanded clone, and some rows leave it out.

TRBV7-8	TRBJ2-1	NA	NA	TGTGCCAGCAGCAGCGGTTCAAACTACAATGAGCAGTTCTTC	CASSSGSNYNEQFF
TRBV19	TRBJ2-3	NA	NA	TGTGCCAGTGCGGAAAGCACAGATACGCAGTATTTT	CASAESTDTQYF
TRBV11-2	TRBJ1-4	NA	TRBD1	TGTGCCAGCAGCAGGGGACAGGCTCCAACTAATGAAAAACTGTTTTTT	CASSRGQAPTNEKLFF
TRBV11-2	TRBJ1-1	NA	TRBD1	TGTGCCAGCAGCTTAAGTCAGGGGGTGAACACTGAAGCTTTCTTT	CASSLSQGVNTEAFF
TRBV11-2	TRBJ2-5	NA	NA	TGTGCCAGCAGCTTAAGTTCCACCCCCCAGACCCAGTACTTC	CASSLSSTPQTQYF
TRBV4-1	TRBJ1-6	NA	TRBD1	TGCGCCAGCAGCCGCGACAGGGCAGTCAATAATTCACCCCTCCACTTT	CASSRDRAVNNSPLHF
TRBV19	TRBJ2-4	NA	NA	TGTGCCAGTAGTAGTCCAGGGTTAGCCAAAAACATTCAGTACTTC	CASSSPGLAKNIQYF
TRBV10-1	TRBJ2-2	NA	NA	TGCGCCAGCAGTGACTGGGGCGGGAACACCGGGGAGCTGTTTTTT	CASSDWGGNTGELFF
TRBV9	TRBJ2-5	NA	TRBD2	TGTGCCAGCAGCGTAGCCGGGGGGGCCCTACCGGGGCAAGAGACCCAGTACTTC	CASSVAGGALPGQETQYF
TRBV11-3	TRBJ1-1	NA	NA	TGTGCCAGCAGCCGCGGCGGGACATCGAACACTGAAGCTTTCTTT	CASSRGGTSNTEAFF
TRBV29-1	TRBJ2-1	NA	TRBD2	TGCAGCGGCGGACTAGCGGGAGAAGAGCAGTTCTTC	CSGGLAGEEQFF
TRBV7-2	TRBJ2-3	NA	TRBD2	TGTGCCAGCAGCTTACTCCCTAGCGGGATCGGATCGGCGCAGTATTTT	CASSLLPSGIGSAQYF
TRBV6-5	TRBJ2-7	NA	TRBD2	TGTGCCAGCACAATAGCGGGAGGGTACTACGAGCAGTACTTC	CASTIAGGYYEQYF
TRBV4-1	TRBJ2-1	NA	TRBD1	TGCGCCAGCAGCCAACAACCGGGACAGGGAAGGAATGAGCAGTTCTTC	CASSQQPGQGRNEQFF
TRBV5-6	TRBJ1-6	NA	NA	TGTGCCAGCAGCTTGGGGGGTTCACCCCTCCACTTT	CASSLGGSPLHF
TRBV9	TRBJ2-5	once	TRBD1	TGTGCCAGCAGCGTAGCCACAGGGGGCTTGGAGACCCAGTACTTC	CASSVATGGLETQYF
TRBV10-1	TRBJ1-1	NA	NA	TGCGCCAGCAGTGAGTCGGGATCTCGGGAAGCTTTCTTT	CASSESGSREAFF
TRBV30	TRBJ2-7	NA	TRBD1	TGTGCCTGGAGTGCAACGGGACAGGTTGTCGAGCAGTACTTC	CAWSATGQVVEQYF
TRBV6-6	TRBJ1-2	NA	NA	TGTGCCAGCAGTTACGGGAGTTACTATGGCTACACCTTC	CASSYGSYYGYTF
TRBV27	TRBJ2-7	NA	NA	TGTGCCAGCAGAGGAGGAGGGTCAACCTACGAGCAGTACTTC	CASRGGGSTYEQYF